The 22 T cell receptor beta chains listed next were all sequenced from one sample in a study of OX40 agonist ivuxolimab in advanced cancers. Only in-frame clones appear in the TCRdb table, and some are missing; sequencing was by immunoSEQ multiplex PCR. The sample yields fewer than 90,000 clones, roughly nine tenths seen once. The sample here was CD4+ or CD8+ T cells sorted from blood, taken in a trial of the OX40 agonist ivuxolimab. All receptors come from an adult with an advanced solid tumor such as melanoma, head and neck, liver or kidney cancer.

V gene TRBV4-2 combines with J gene TRBJ1-4, with TRBD1 identical over 11 bases. V gave up 4 bases and J gave up 8 bases; unmatched junction bases: 12. Germline V lookup: CDR1 LGHNA, CDR2 YNFKEQ. CDR3 length equals 17 residues. The CDR3 here is CASSPPHQDRGREKLFF. The CDR3 DNA sequence: TGTGCCAGCAGCCCCCCGCACCAGGACAGGGGGCGGGAAAAACTGTTTTTT.

This chain uses TRBV11-2 with TRBJ2-1, with D perhaps matching TRBD2 (5 bases). CDR1 and CDR2 (germline): SGHAT, FQNNGV. The CDR3 sequence is 14 residues long. Trimming cost V 3 bases and J 5 bases, with 11 bases left between them. The CDR3 nucleotides are TGTGCCAGCAGCTTCCGGGATGAGGACAATGAGCAGTTCTTC. Its protein product is CASSFRDEDNEQFF.

This chain links TRBV7-2 with TRBJ2-6, with 9 bases identical to TRBD1. The V gene's germline CDR1 is SGHTA and CDR2 FQGNSA. There are 17 residues in the CDR3. Unmatched junction bases numbered 10, after V lost 6 bases and J lost 4 bases. CDR3 coding DNA: TGTGCCAGCAGTCAACGGACAGGGGCCCCGGGGGCCAACGTCCTGACTTTC. Residues: CASSQRTGAPGANVLTF.

The CDR3 spells CASSLGLAGDEQFF. The CDR3 nucleotides read TGCGCCAGCAGCTTGGGACTAGCGGGGGATGAGCAGTTCTTC. This sequence joins TRBV5-1 and TRBJ2-1; 12 bases are shared with TRBD2. From germline, CDR1 is SGHRS and CDR2 YFSETQ. The CDR3 length is 14 residues. The ends lost 0 bases at V and 8 bases at J; junction bases unmatched: 0.

This clone appeared a few times. V is TRBV15 and J is TRBJ1-1; 7 bases are a match to TRBD1. The junction had 8 bases not matched to a gene; V was cut back by 6 bases and J by 1 base. CDR3 length equals 15 residues. Per germline, CDR1 LNHNV and CDR2 YYDKDF (reference sequence). CDR3: CATRARRTGNTEAFF. In DNA, the CDR3 is TGTGCCACCAGAGCAAGGAGGACAGGGAACACTGAAGCTTTCTTT.

A few counts support this clone. The rearrangement links TRBV29-1 to TRBJ2-3, with D possibly matching TRBD1 (6 bases). CDR1 is SQVTM, CDR2 ANQGSEA, per germline. This CDR3 comprises 13 residues. Trimming cost V 4 bases and J 8 bases, with 16 bases left between them. The CDR3 loop is CSVGDTQGATQYF. The CDR3 DNA reads as TGCAGCGTTGGGGACACCCAGGGTGCTACGCAGTATTTT.

This chain uses TRBV2 with TRBJ2-7; possible D gene TRBD2, 6 bases. The CDR3 is 13 amino acids. The V gene lost 0 bases and the J gene lost 6 bases, with 9 bases spanning the gap. Germline V gene sequence: CDR1 SNHLY, CDR2 FYNNEI. The CDR3 region is CASSEAHGGEQYF. The CDR3, as DNA: TGTGCCAGCAGTGAAGCCCACGGGGGCGAGCAGTACTTC.

The chain uses TRBV18 and TRBJ2-5; D might be TRBD2 (5 bases). Germline-derived CDR1 and CDR2 are KGHSH and LQKENI. The CDR3 has 13 amino acids. V lost 6 bases and J 4 bases, leaving 12 bases between the germline ends. In nucleotides, the CDR3 is TGTGCCAGCTCGCGTCGTGGAGGAGAGACCCAGTACTTC. This sequence encodes CASSRRGGETQYF.

The rearrangement links TRBV4-1 to TRBJ1-2; 9 bases map to TRBD1. Germline assignment: CDR1 MGHRA and CDR2 YSYEKL. The V and J ends lost 6 bases and 4 bases, in that order; junction bases with no gene match: 3. The CDR3 contains 13 residues. In DNA form, the CDR3 reads TGCGCCAGCAGTCACAGGGGGCCCTATGGCTACACCTTC. The encoded protein is CASSHRGPYGYTF.

V usage is TRBV9 and J usage is TRBJ1-2, with D possibly being TRBD1 (5 bases). The V gene's germline CDR1 is SGDLS and CDR2 YYNGEE. The CDR3 has 14 amino acids. V shed 4 bases and J shed 3 bases, with 13 bases lying between them. Here the CDR3 reads CASSSATGYYGYTF. The CDR3 DNA follows: TGTGCCAGCAGCTCCGCCACAGGCTACTATGGCTACACCTTC.

The rearrangement links TRBV6-5 to TRBJ2-2; D is undetermined. Trimming stripped 8 bases from V and 6 bases from J, with 16 bases between. The CDR3 is made up of 14 amino acids. In germline, CDR1 is MNHEY, CDR2 SVGAGI. The chain's CDR3 is CASCREYGAGELFF. The DNA for the CDR3 is TGTGCCAGCTGTCGAGAGTATGGGGCCGGGGAGCTGTTTTTT.

This clone is medium-sized in the sample. The chain couples TRBV7-3 to TRBJ2-7, with D tentatively TRBD1 (6 bases). V lost 1 base to trimming and J lost 7 bases, with 11 bases between them. CDR1 SGHTA and CDR2 FQGTGA come from the germline V gene. The CDR3 length is 13 residues. This CDR3 is CASSLMQGSEQYF. Written as DNA, the CDR3 is TGTGCCAGCAGCTTAATGCAGGGGTCAGAGCAGTACTTC.

The V call is TRBV5-1, the J call TRBJ2-3, with D perhaps TRBD2 (6 bases). The V gene's germline CDR1 is SGHRS and CDR2 YFSETQ. V was shortened by 4 bases and J by 9 bases, with 12 bases between the two germline ends. CDR3 length: 12 amino acids. The CDR3 bases are TGCGCCAGCAGCCCCCCGGGGGACACGCAGTATTTT. The encoded protein is CASSPPGDTQYF.

This clone was detected once. The V gene is TRBV7-9, the J gene TRBJ2-7; TRBD2 matches 10 bases. The CDR3 is 15 residues long. Looked up from germline, CDR1 is SEHNR and CDR2 is FQNEAQ (reference sequence). J was trimmed by 0 bases and V by 3 bases; bases with no gene match: 2. The DNA for the CDR3 is TGTGCCAGCAGCTTTCTAGCGGGAGTCTCCTACGAGCAGTACTTC. It specifies CASSFLAGVSYEQYF. Complete variable domain (other parts from reference TRBV7-9 and TRBJ2-7): DTGVSQNPRHKITKRGQNVTFRCDPISEHNRLYWYRQTLGQGPEFLTYFQNEAQLEKSRLLSDRFSAERPKGSFSTLEIQRTEQGDSAMYLCASSFLAGVSYEQYFGPGTRLTVT.

The genes are TRBV6-5 and TRBJ1-1; D may be TRBD1 (5 bases). The CDR3 sequence is 16 residues long. The germline V and J ends were trimmed by 2 bases and 5 bases, with 18 bases remaining between them. CDR1 and CDR2 from the germline V gene are MNHEY and SVGAGI. In nucleotides, the CDR3 is TGTGCCAGCAGTTACGCGTCCGGGACTCGAGGGACTGAAGCTTTCTTT. Residues: CASSYASGTRGTEAFF.

The gene calls are TRBV11-3 and TRBJ2-2; D is unresolved. This CDR3 contains 14 residues. V dropped 5 bases and J dropped 4 bases, with 11 bases sitting between them. CDR1 is SGHNT and CDR2 is YENEEA in the germline V gene. CDR3 protein: CASSPTTGTGELFF. The CDR3 DNA reads TGTGCCAGCAGCCCCACGACGGGCACCGGGGAGCTGTTTTTT. The variable domain in full, with the rest retrieved from reference TRBV11-3 and TRBJ2-2, is EAGVVQSPRYKIIEKKQPVAFWCNPISGHNTLYWYLQNLGQGPELLIRYENEEAVDDSQLPKDRFSAERLKGVDSTLKIQPAELGDSAVYLCASSPTTGTGELFFGEGSRLTVL.

This clone has only a few counts. J is TRBJ2-1 and V is TRBV30; 8 bases are a match to TRBD2. Germline trimming cut 3 bases from V and 3 bases from J; bases unmatched to any gene: 1. The CDR3 length is 13 residues. Per germline, CDR1 GTSNPN and CDR2 SVGIG (reference sequence). This CDR3 is CAWSLAGYNEQFF. The CDR3 DNA follows: TGTGCCTGGAGCCTAGCGGGCTACAATGAGCAGTTCTTC. Full variable domain (rest looked up from reference TRBV30 and TRBJ2-1): SQTIHQWPATLVQPVGSPLSLECTVEGTSNPNLYWYRQAAGRGLQLLFYSVGIGQISSEVPQNLSASRPQDRQFILSSKKLLLSDSGFYLCAWSLAGYNEQFFGPGTRLTVL.

The chain couples TRBV29-1 to TRBJ2-3, with TRBD2 matching 11 bases. CDR1 and CDR2 from the germline V gene are SQVTM and ANQGSEA. The length of the CDR3 is 14 residues. V was pared by 7 bases and J by 3 bases, with 6 bases of the junction left unmatched. CDR3 protein: CSATGTSGTDTQYF. The CDR3 DNA is TGCAGCGCCACCGGGACTAGCGGTACAGATACGCAGTATTTT.

The rearrangement joins TRBV5-1 to TRBJ1-5, with a tentative D call TRBD1 (6 bases). The V end lost 0 bases, the J end lost 2 bases, and 9 bases lay between the germline ends. CDR3 length equals 15 residues. Looked up from germline, CDR1 is SGHRS and CDR2 is YFSETQ. The CDR3 DNA follows: TGCGCCAGCAGCTTGGCCGCAGGGGGCAATCAGCCCCAGCATTTT. This gives the protein CASSLAAGGNQPQHF.

The chain uses TRBV9 and TRBJ2-5, with D perhaps being TRBD1 or TRBD2 (5 bases each). The V gene's germline CDR1 is SGDLS and CDR2 YYNGEE. Trimming shortened V by 6 bases and J by 6 bases, and 15 bases separated the two germline ends. The CDR3 is 13 residues long. The CDR3 coding sequence is TGTGCCAGCAACCCTGGAGAGGGACAGACCCAGTACTTC. It translates to CASNPGEGQTQYF.

The sample holds one count of this clone. The genes are TRBV19 and TRBJ1-5, with 7 bases matching TRBD1. V was clipped by 5 bases and J by 2 bases; unmatched bases: 15. The germline V gene has CDR1 LNHDA and CDR2 SQIVND (reference sequence). The CDR3 totals 18 residues. The CDR3 here is CASSPGLGRGNGNQPQHF. In DNA, the CDR3 is TGTGCCAGTAGTCCGGGGCTGGGCAGGGGGAACGGCAATCAGCCCCAGCATTTT.

This clone came up once. The rearrangement links TRBV9 to TRBJ2-7; unclear D gene. V was trimmed by 2 bases and J by 0 bases, leaving 6 bases between them. Germline CDR1 and CDR2: SGDLS and YYNGEE. This CDR3 spans 13 amino acids. The CDR3: CASSVASSYEQYF. CDR3 sequence (DNA): TGTGCCAGCAGCGTGGCCAGCTCCTACGAGCAGTACTTC.